This entry concerns a single T cell receptor beta chain. The antigen is not known. TCRB transcripts that were expressed got sequenced, as all of the isolated RNA had been reverse transcribed. Assay: immunoSEQ multiplex PCR; the TCRdb copy retains only in-frame clones and omits some. The data show around 430,000 clones, roughly 30% seen once. Purity of each sorted population was above 98%. The data originate from a study of beta chain features in type 1 diabetes. Study results and caveats: VDJ junctions sequenced from type 1 diabetes patients showed fewer insertions and more deletions.

In germline, CDR1 is SGHNT, CDR2 YYREEE (reference sequence). Trimming shortened V by 4 bases and J by 2 bases, and 12 bases separated the two germline ends. CDR3 length: 15 residues. Sequenced: naive CD4+ T cells from blood. This sequence was found in a man between 18 and 35 years old in good health. V gene TRBV5-4 combines with J gene TRBJ2-2; D possibly corresponds to TRBD1 (6 bases). This CDR3 reads CASSLGQFNTGELFF. CDR3 DNA: TGTGCCAGCAGCCTAGGACAGTTTAACACCGGGGAGCTGTTTTTT.